The 3 T cell receptor beta chains below were found in one sample sequenced in a study of post-analysis software for immune sequencing data. Whole-study results and caveats: Controls showed lower frequencies than patients for a handful of TRBV segments, and TRBV5-6, TRBV5-1 and TRBV20-1 were among these.

The TCR beta cDNA libraries carried unique molecular identifiers. TCRdb redid the calling of the PCR reads with MiXCR, one entry per CDR3 protein. The top ten clones hold around 4.7% of a sample with some 800,000 distinct CDR3 sequences, roughly 46% of them seen once. Their cognate antigens are unknown. Sequencing input: blood. Receptors were obtained from a girl between 10 and 17 years old with multiple sclerosis.

The CDR3 coding sequence is TGCAGTGCTAGGACCTTACTAGCGTTCCCTACAGATACGCAGTATTTT. Translation gives CSARTLLAFPTDTQYF. V is TRBV20-1 and J is TRBJ2-3; 7 nucleotides align to TRBD2. Trimming took 3 bases from V and 3 from J; bases not matched to a gene: 12. The CDR3 extends over 16 amino acids. Germline assignment: CDR1 DFQATT and CDR2 SNEGSKA (reference sequence).

The CDR3 DNA follows: TGTACCAGCAGCTTTGGGTGGCTAGCTTCCTACGAGCAGTACTTC. Its translation is CTSSFGWLASYEQYF. This chain connects TRBV7-2 to TRBJ2-7; D is possibly TRBD2 (5 bases). Germline loops: CDR1 SGHTA, CDR2 FQGNSA. Trimming shortened V by 3 bases and J by 1 base, and 13 bases separated the two germline ends. The CDR3 contains 15 residues.

Details on this clonotype: A read error may account for a junction end that differs from germline. V usage is TRBV6-2 or TRBV6-3 and J usage is TRBJ2-1, with D uncertain. The CDR3 spans 11 residues. Germline CDR1 MNHEY, CDR2 SVGEGT. CDR3 coding DNA: TGTGCCGGCAGTTACTCGTGGGAGCAGTTCTTC. Translating it yields CAGSYSWEQFF.